These 3 T cell receptor beta chains originate from one sample sequenced in a study of cytotoxic CD8 clonotypes in ibrutinib-treated CLL. Assay: immunoSEQ multiplex PCR; the TCRdb copy retains only in-frame clones and omits some. Of approximately 170,000 clones in the sample, approximately 90% were seen once. The sequencing used PBMCs, collected at disease progression, from a patient treated with ibrutinib. The receptors here all came from a human donor with chronic lymphocytic leukemia.

V gene TRBV19 combines with J gene TRBJ2-3; 9 bases line up with TRBD1. CDR3 length: 15 residues. The V gene end was trimmed by 5 bases and the J gene end by 2 bases; junction bases not matched to a gene: 5. The germline V gene has CDR1 LNHDA and CDR2 SQIVND (reference sequence). The CDR3 coding sequence is TGTGCCAGTAGTCGGGGACAGGGTTTCACAGATACGCAGTATTTT. Amino acid sequence: CASSRGQGFTDTQYF.

This chain links TRBV5-1 with TRBJ2-7, with TRBD1 matching 9 bases. Unmatched junction bases numbered 10, after V lost 0 bases and J lost 0 bases. Germline V gene sequence: CDR1 SGHRS, CDR2 YFSETQ. This CDR3 comprises 18 residues. CDR3 DNA sequence: TGCGCCAGCAGCTTGGTAAGCCCGTACAGGGGGCTCTCCTACGAGCAGTACTTC. Residues: CASSLVSPYRGLSYEQYF. The full variable domain, its missing parts supplied by reference TRBV5-1 and TRBJ2-7, is KAGVTQTPRYLIKTRGQQVTLSCSPISGHRSVSWYQQTPGQGLQFLFEYFSETQRNKGNFPGRFSGRQFSNSRSEMNVSTLELGDSALYLCASSLVSPYRGLSYEQYFGPGTRLTVT.

This chain connects TRBV4-1 to TRBJ1-2; tentatively, D is TRBD1 (6 bases). The CDR3 runs 17 residues. The germline CDR1 and CDR2 sequences are MGHRA and YSYEKL. The V and J ends lost 1 base and 1 base respectively, with 16 bases between them. The CDR3 DNA sequence: TGCGCCAGCAGCCAAGCCCCCCCACAGGGAGTTAACTATGGCTACACCTTC. Translated, it gives CASSQAPPQGVNYGYTF.